This T cell receptor (beta chain) was retrieved from a study of CD8+ T cells in alopecia areata. Study at large: The drug, oral tofacitinib, was given to treated patients at 5 to 10 mg twice daily. Using the percentage of affected scalp area, treated patients' severity was scored. Study-wide findings and caveats: Scalp clonality dropped significantly under tofacitinib, as did expanded CD8+ top-100 clones. Persistence during tofacitinib was seen for many expanded lesional clones in scalp and blood.

Following RNA extraction, reverse transcription yielded cDNA that acted as the sequencing template. Assay: immunoSEQ multiplex PCR; the TCRdb copy retains only in-frame clones and omits some. Of hundreds of thousands of clones listed, approximately 72% are singletons. The sample's treatment: oral pan-JAK inhibitor, 5-10 mg twice daily. Worth noting for this clone: Antigen: not known.

CDR1 SNHLY and CDR2 FYNNEI come from the germline V gene. This CDR3 comprises 15 residues. V gave up 7 bases and J gave up 2 bases, with 18 bases separating them. The sequencing here drew on CD4+ T cells sorted from blood, taken at week 44, from a patient treated with tofacitinib. The genes are TRBV2 and TRBJ2-7; D possibly uses TRBD1 or TRBD2 (5 bases each). This clonotype was sampled from a human donor with alopecia areata. The CDR3 loop is CASILGQGPTYEQYF. CDR3 nucleotides: TGTGCCAGCATCTTGGGGCAGGGACCGACCTACGAGCAGTACTTC.